The rows below give T cell receptor beta chains drawn from one sample of a study of blood T cell repertoires in COVID-19. The data were produced by immunoSEQ multiplex PCR, yet TCRdb's version contains in-frame clones alone and is incomplete. The table includes about 160,000 clones, approximately 86% detected once. The specimen was peripheral blood. The receptors here all came from a man aged 60-69 years who had recovered from COVID-19. Each CDR3 is given with its conserved first and last residue. The order of the fields is D gene, V gene, clone size, J gene, CDR3 protein, CDR3 DNA. A D gene is named only where the DNA matches it firmly. A clone size is listed for some rows: how often the clone was seen (once, few, many), or a class if it is expanded.

D: TRBD1; V: TRBV6-6; size: -; J: TRBJ1-4; CDR3: CASSEQGAGEKLFF; DNA: TGTGCCAGCAGCGAACAGGGGGCGGGTGAAAAACTGTTTTTT
D: -; V: TRBV7-3; size: -; J: TRBJ1-1; CDR3: CASSLGGPRITEAFF; DNA: TGTGCCAGCAGCTTGGGGGGACCCCGAATCACTGAAGCTTTCTTT
D: -; V: TRBV9; size: -; J: TRBJ1-1; CDR3: CASSVQGTRSTEAFF; DNA: TGTGCCAGCAGCGTTCAGGGGACGCGCAGCACTGAAGCTTTCTTT
D: -; V: TRBV29-1; size: -; J: TRBJ1-1; CDR3: CSAEEGGGTEAFF; DNA: TGCAGCGCAGAAGAAGGGGGGGGCACTGAAGCTTTCTTT
D: -; V: TRBV5-1; size: -; J: TRBJ1-3; CDR3: CASSLDSSGNTIYF; DNA: TGCGCCAGCAGCCTGGACAGCTCTGGAAACACCATATATTTT
D: -; V: TRBV9; size: -; J: TRBJ1-1; CDR3: CASSGQMNTEAFF; DNA: TGTGCCAGCAGCGGCCAGATGAACACTGAAGCTTTCTTT
D: -; V: TRBV19; size: -; J: TRBJ1-5; CDR3: CASLRTGGSNQPQHF; DNA: TGTGCCAGCCTTAGAACAGGCGGTAGCAATCAGCCCCAGCATTTT
D: TRBD1; V: TRBV5-4; size: few; J: TRBJ2-1; CDR3: CASSLGLGGSAGGQFF; DNA: TGTGCCAGCAGCTTGGGCCTAGGTGGTTCGGCAGGGGGTCAGTTCTTC
D: -; V: TRBV10-3; size: -; J: TRBJ2-7; CDR3: CAISERQGHEQYF; DNA: TGTGCCATCAGTGAGAGGCAGGGCCACGAGCAGTACTTC
D: TRBD1; V: TRBV10-3; size: once; J: TRBJ1-5; CDR3: CAISEGQANQPQHF; DNA: TGTGCCATCAGTGAGGGACAGGCTAATCAGCCCCAGCATTTT
D: TRBD1; V: TRBV27; size: many; J: TRBJ2-1; CDR3: CASSLSTGENEQFF; DNA: TGTGCCAGCAGTTTATCGACAGGGGAGAATGAGCAGTTCTTC
D: TRBD1; V: TRBV7-2; size: once; J: TRBJ1-4; CDR3: CASRRTGGGEKLFF; DNA: TGTGCCAGCAGGCGGACAGGGGGTGGCGAAAAACTGTTTTTT
D: -; V: TRBV29-1; size: once; J: TRBJ1-4; CDR3: CSAIPNPNEKLFF; DNA: TGCAGCGCCATCCCAAATCCTAATGAAAAACTGTTTTTT
D: -; V: TRBV30; size: -; J: TRBJ1-5; CDR3: CAWSRLDQPQHF; DNA: TGTGCCTGGAGCCGCCTAGATCAGCCCCAGCATTTT
D: -; V: TRBV6-1; size: once; J: TRBJ1-1; CDR3: CASSEGVGQTMNTEAFF; DNA: TGTGCCAGCAGTGAAGGGGTCGGACAGACTATGAACACTGAAGCTTTCTTT
D: -; V: TRBV6-1; size: -; J: TRBJ1-5; CDR3: CASSEARGRQPQHF; DNA: TGTGCCAGCAGTGAAGCAAGGGGAAGGCAGCCCCAGCATTTT
D: TRBD2; V: TRBV7-3; size: once; J: TRBJ2-3; CDR3: CASSLLVAGGPFPSTDTQYF; DNA: TGTGCCAGCAGCCTCTTGGTAGCGGGGGGGCCATTCCCTAGCACAGATACGCAGTATTTT
D: TRBD2; V: TRBV24-1; size: -; J: TRBJ2-1; CDR3: CATSDLKTSGGALKASPLNEQFF; DNA: TGTGCCACCAGTGATTTGAAGACTAGCGGGGGGGCCTTGAAGGCGTCCCCGCTCAATGAGCAGTTCTTC
D: -; V: TRBV6-5; size: -; J: TRBJ2-2; CDR3: CASRSKGGTGELFF; DNA: TGTGCCAGCAGATCCAAGGGGGGGACCGGGGAGCTGTTTTTT
D: TRBD1; V: TRBV5-1; size: -; J: TRBJ1-2; CDR3: CASSFTGDGYTF; DNA: TGCGCCAGCAGCTTCACAGGGGATGGCTACACCTTC
D: TRBD1; V: TRBV27; size: -; J: TRBJ2-1; CDR3: CASSLRDRTFF; DNA: TGTGCCAGCAGTTTAAGGGACAGGACTTTCTTC
D: -; V: TRBV18; size: -; J: TRBJ1-3; CDR3: CASSPPTGTGNTIYF; DNA: TGTGCCAGCTCCCCTCCCACAGGGACTGGAAACACCATATATTTT
D: -; V: TRBV9; size: -; J: TRBJ1-2; CDR3: CASSVEGSSYGYTF; DNA: TGTGCCAGCAGCGTAGAAGGGAGTAGCTATGGCTACACCTTC
D: TRBD2; V: TRBV4-2; size: -; J: TRBJ2-7; CDR3: CASSPLMLAGGSSYEQYF; DNA: TGTGCCAGCAGCCCCCTGATGCTAGCGGGGGGTTCCTCCTACGAGCAGTACTTC
D: -; V: TRBV27; size: -; J: TRBJ1-2; CDR3: CASSLFRQGLSGYTF; DNA: TGTGCCAGCAGTTTATTCCGGCAGGGGTTGAGCGGCTACACCTTC
D: TRBD1; V: TRBV6-5; size: -; J: TRBJ2-2; CDR3: CASSSKEGANTGELFF; DNA: TGTGCCAGCAGTTCAAAAGAGGGGGCCAACACCGGGGAGCTGTTTTTT
D: -; V: TRBV20-1; size: few; J: TRBJ1-2; CDR3: CSGEDGYTF; DNA: TGCAGTGGGGAGGATGGCTACACCTTC
D: TRBD1; V: TRBV11-2; size: -; J: TRBJ2-7; CDR3: CASSSGTGRTYEQYF; DNA: TGTGCCAGCAGCTCCGGGACAGGGAGGACCTACGAGCAGTACTTC
D: TRBD1; V: TRBV5-1; size: -; J: TRBJ2-2; CDR3: CASSTRQGPTGELFF; DNA: TGCGCCAGCAGCACGAGACAGGGACCAACCGGGGAGCTGTTTTTT
D: TRBD1; V: TRBV6-6; size: once; J: TRBJ1-3; CDR3: CASSNRGTGNTIYF; DNA: TGTGCCAGCAGTAACAGGGGGACTGGAAACACCATATATTTT
D: -; V: TRBV30; size: -; J: TRBJ1-4; CDR3: CAWSVYSNEKLFF; DNA: TGTGCCTGGAGTGTATACAGTAATGAAAAACTGTTTTTT
D: -; V: TRBV27; size: -; J: TRBJ1-5; CDR3: CASSLRGQLYSNQPQHF; DNA: TGTGCCAGCAGTTTAAGAGGACAGCTTTATAGCAATCAGCCCCAGCATTTT
D: TRBD2; V: TRBV2; size: -; J: TRBJ2-1; CDR3: CASSVRGSNEQFF; DNA: TGTGCCAGCAGTGTGCGGGGGAGCAATGAGCAGTTCTTC
D: TRBD2; V: TRBV13; size: -; J: TRBJ2-3; CDR3: CASSFLTSGSVSGTDTQYF; DNA: TGTGCCAGCAGCTTCCTTACTAGCGGGTCCGTATCGGGCACAGATACGCAGTATTTT
D: TRBD1; V: TRBV27; size: once; J: TRBJ2-7; CDR3: CASAPRELDRETYEQYF; DNA: TGTGCCAGCGCGCCCCGGGAGTTGGACAGGGAGACCTACGAGCAGTACTTC
D: -; V: TRBV6-5; size: -; J: TRBJ2-1; CDR3: CASSFPGEQFF; DNA: TGTGCCAGCAGTTTTCCGGGTGAGCAGTTCTTC
D: -; V: TRBV7-9; size: -; J: TRBJ2-5; CDR3: CASSFLQKETQYF; DNA: TGTGCCAGCAGCTTCCTCCAGAAAGAGACCCAGTACTTC
D: TRBD1; V: TRBV6-5; size: -; J: TRBJ1-2; CDR3: CASSRQGQGPYGYTF; DNA: TGTGCCAGCAGTCGCCAAGGACAGGGGCCTTATGGCTACACCTTC
D: TRBD1; V: TRBV5-1; size: -; J: TRBJ2-7; CDR3: CASSFGTGSEQYF; DNA: TGCGCCAGCAGCTTCGGGACAGGGAGCGAGCAGTACTTC
D: TRBD2; V: TRBV7-2; size: -; J: TRBJ2-3; CDR3: CASSRPGLAGAIQYF; DNA: TGTGCCAGCAGCCGGCCGGGACTAGCGGGGGCAATACAGTATTTT
D: TRBD2; V: TRBV11-3; size: -; J: TRBJ2-1; CDR3: CASSSGLAGMERNEQFF; DNA: TGTGCCAGCAGCTCAGGACTAGCGGGGATGGAGAGAAATGAGCAGTTCTTC
D: TRBD2; V: TRBV6-5; size: -; J: TRBJ2-1; CDR3: CASGIAGAAEQFF; DNA: TGTGCCAGCGGGATAGCGGGGGCGGCTGAGCAGTTCTTC
D: -; V: TRBV12-3/TRBV12-4; size: once; J: TRBJ2-2; CDR3: CASSPYTGELFF; DNA: TGTGCCAGCAGTCCCTACACCGGGGAGCTGTTTTTT
D: TRBD2; V: TRBV27; size: -; J: TRBJ2-3; CDR3: CASSKERGGLDTQYF; DNA: TGTGCCAGCAGCAAGGAGCGGGGGGGCTTAGATACGCAGTATTTT
D: -; V: TRBV6-5; size: few; J: TRBJ1-3; CDR3: CASSYRSAGNTIYF; DNA: TGTGCCAGCAGTTACAGATCAGCTGGAAACACCATATATTTT
D: TRBD2; V: TRBV30; size: -; J: TRBJ2-5; CDR3: CAWSKTTSGVQETQYF; DNA: TGTGCCTGGAGTAAAACTACTAGCGGGGTACAAGAGACCCAGTACTTC
D: TRBD1; V: TRBV19; size: -; J: TRBJ1-1; CDR3: CASSSPLWDSWNTEAFF; DNA: TGTGCCAGTAGTTCTCCCTTATGGGACAGTTGGAACACTGAAGCTTTCTTT
D: TRBD1; V: TRBV5-6; size: -; J: TRBJ2-3; CDR3: CASSPLGQGETDTQYF; DNA: TGTGCCAGCAGTCCCCTCGGACAGGGGGAAACAGATACGCAGTATTTT
D: TRBD2; V: TRBV11-3; size: -; J: TRBJ2-3; CDR3: CASSLGLAGGWPDTQYF; DNA: TGTGCCAGCAGCTTAGGACTAGCGGGGGGGTGGCCAGATACGCAGTATTTT
D: TRBD2; V: TRBV7-2; size: -; J: TRBJ2-5; CDR3: CASSFRGTIQETQYF; DNA: TGTGCCAGCAGCTTCCGAGGGACTATCCAAGAGACCCAGTACTTC
D: TRBD2; V: TRBV6-2/TRBV6-3; size: once; J: TRBJ2-7; CDR3: CASSYFRTSGASYEQYF; DNA: TGTGCCAGCAGTTACTTCCGGACTAGCGGGGCCAGCTACGAGCAGTACTTC
D: TRBD1; V: TRBV9; size: -; J: TRBJ1-3; CDR3: CASSETGQGPYSGNTIYF; DNA: TGTGCCAGCAGCGAGACAGGACAGGGCCCTTACTCTGGAAACACCATATATTTT
D: TRBD1; V: TRBV10-2; size: -; J: TRBJ1-4; CDR3: CASSSGTAPNEKLFF; DNA: TGCGCCAGCAGTTCCGGGACAGCCCCTAATGAAAAACTGTTTTTT
D: TRBD2; V: TRBV18; size: -; J: TRBJ2-3; CDR3: CASSPRSGGAIDTQYF; DNA: TGTGCCAGCTCACCACGGAGCGGGGGGGCCATCGATACGCAGTATTTT
D: TRBD1; V: TRBV12-3/TRBV12-4; size: few; J: TRBJ1-6; CDR3: CACRQGDSPLHF; DNA: TGTGCCTGCCGACAGGGAGATTCACCCCTCCACTTT
D: -; V: TRBV2; size: -; J: TRBJ1-2; CDR3: CASNMAQGTEHTF; DNA: TGTGCCAGCAACATGGCCCAGGGCACCGAGCACACCTTC
D: TRBD1; V: TRBV5-5; size: -; J: TRBJ1-5; CDR3: CASSLGLRTGGIQPQHF; DNA: TGTGCCAGCAGCTTGGGTTTAAGGACAGGGGGCATTCAGCCCCAGCATTTT
D: -; V: TRBV3-1/TRBV3-2; size: -; J: TRBJ2-7; CDR3: CASSHAGEQYF; DNA: TGTGCCAGCAGCCACGCGGGGGAGCAGTACTTC
D: TRBD2; V: TRBV18; size: -; J: TRBJ2-3; CDR3: CASSRTSSSDTQYF; DNA: TGTGCCAGCTCACGGACTAGCTCGAGCGATACGCAGTATTTT